This T cell receptor (beta chain) was sequenced in a study of Ad26.COV2.S vaccination and SARS-CoV-2 variants. Sequenced by immunoSEQ multiplex PCR; TCRdb stores in-frame clones only, minus some. This sample has about 400,000 clones, with 88% found just once. Described treatment: 15 to 20 received Ad26.COV2.S at low or high dose, single or two shots; about five received placebo; per-sample allocation not given. The study sampled participants on day 63 after the first vaccine or placebo injection. This clone was observed once. The sequence was obtained from a person between 18 and 65 years old who received the Ad26.COV2.S COVID-19 vaccine or a placebo. The sequencing here drew on peripheral blood, taken in a trial of Ad26.COV2.S vaccine versus placebo.

CDR3 protein: CASSLSGGGYNEQFF. The CDR3 region has the DNA TGTGCCAGCAGCTTAAGCGGCGGGGGCTACAATGAGCAGTTCTTC. V is TRBV7-8 and J is TRBJ2-1; 7 nucleotides agree with TRBD2. Germline CDR1 and CDR2: SGHVS and FQNEAQ. Trimming at V came to 2 bases and at J to 3 bases, leaving 4 bases not matched to a gene. There are 15 residues in the CDR3.